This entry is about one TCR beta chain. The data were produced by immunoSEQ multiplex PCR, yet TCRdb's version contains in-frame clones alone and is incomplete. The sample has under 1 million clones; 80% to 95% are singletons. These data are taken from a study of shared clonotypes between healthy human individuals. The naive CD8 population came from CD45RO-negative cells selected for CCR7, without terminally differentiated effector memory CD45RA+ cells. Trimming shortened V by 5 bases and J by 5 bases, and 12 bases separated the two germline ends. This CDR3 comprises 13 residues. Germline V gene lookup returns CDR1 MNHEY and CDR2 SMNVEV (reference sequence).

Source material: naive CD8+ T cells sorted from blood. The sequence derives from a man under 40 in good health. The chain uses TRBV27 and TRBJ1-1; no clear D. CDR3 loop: CASSAARGTEAFF. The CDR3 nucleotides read TGTGCCAGCAGTGCGGCCCGTGGGACTGAAGCTTTCTTT.